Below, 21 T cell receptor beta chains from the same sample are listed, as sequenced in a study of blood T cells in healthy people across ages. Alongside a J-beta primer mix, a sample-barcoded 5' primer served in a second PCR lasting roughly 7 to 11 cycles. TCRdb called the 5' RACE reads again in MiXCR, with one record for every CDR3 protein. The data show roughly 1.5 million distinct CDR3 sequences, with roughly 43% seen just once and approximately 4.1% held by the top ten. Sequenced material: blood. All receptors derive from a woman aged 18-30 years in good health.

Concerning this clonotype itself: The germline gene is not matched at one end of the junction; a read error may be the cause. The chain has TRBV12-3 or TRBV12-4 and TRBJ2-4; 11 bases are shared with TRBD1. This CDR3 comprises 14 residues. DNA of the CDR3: TGTGTCAGCAGCCGGGGACAGGGGGTAAACATTCAGTACTTC. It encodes CVSSRGQGVNIQYF.

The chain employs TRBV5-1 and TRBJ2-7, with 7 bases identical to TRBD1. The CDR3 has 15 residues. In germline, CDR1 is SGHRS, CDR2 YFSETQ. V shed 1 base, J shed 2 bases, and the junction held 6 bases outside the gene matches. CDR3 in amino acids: CASSLRDSSTYEQYF. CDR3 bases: TGCGCCAGCAGCTTGCGGGACAGTTCTACCTACGAGCAGTACTTC. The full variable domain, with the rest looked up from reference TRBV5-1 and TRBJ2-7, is KAGVTQTPRYLIKTRGQQVTLSCSPISGHRSVSWYQQTPGQGLQFLFEYFSETQRNKGNFPGRFSGRQFSNSRSEMNVSTLELGDSALYLCASSLRDSSTYEQYFGPGTRLTVT.

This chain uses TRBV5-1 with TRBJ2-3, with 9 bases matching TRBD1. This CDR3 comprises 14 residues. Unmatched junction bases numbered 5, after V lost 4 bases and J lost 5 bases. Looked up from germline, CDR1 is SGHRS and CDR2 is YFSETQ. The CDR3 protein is CASSGQGLVDTQYF. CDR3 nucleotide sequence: TGCGCCAGCAGCGGACAGGGGTTGGTAGATACGCAGTATTTT. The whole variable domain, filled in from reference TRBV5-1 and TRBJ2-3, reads KAGVTQTPRYLIKTRGQQVTLSCSPISGHRSVSWYQQTPGQGLQFLFEYFSETQRNKGNFPGRFSGRQFSNSRSEMNVSTLELGDSALYLCASSGQGLVDTQYFGPGTRLTVL.

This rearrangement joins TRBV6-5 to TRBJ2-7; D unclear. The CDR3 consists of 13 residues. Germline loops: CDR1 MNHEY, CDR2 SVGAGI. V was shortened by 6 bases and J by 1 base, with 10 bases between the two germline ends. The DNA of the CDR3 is TGTGCCAGCAGCCCCGTCCTGTCCTACGAGCAGTACTTC. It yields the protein CASSPVLSYEQYF.

Written as DNA, the CDR3 is TGTGCCAGCCAAACTAATGAAAAACTGTTTTTT. It translates to CASQTNEKLFF. The chain recombines TRBV25-1 with TRBJ1-4; D is ambiguous. The CDR3 totals 11 residues. Germline assignment: CDR1 MGHDK and CDR2 SYGVNS. V lost 8 bases and J 1 base, leaving 2 bases between the germline ends.

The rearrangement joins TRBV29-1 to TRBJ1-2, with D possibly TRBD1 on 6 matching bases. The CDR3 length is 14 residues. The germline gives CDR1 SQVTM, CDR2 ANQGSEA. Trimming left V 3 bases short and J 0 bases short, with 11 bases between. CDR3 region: CSVEWGHSNYGYTF. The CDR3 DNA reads TGCAGCGTTGAGTGGGGGCACTCTAACTATGGCTACACCTTC. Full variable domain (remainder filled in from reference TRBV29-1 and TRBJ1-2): SAVISQKPSRDICQRGTSLTIQCQVDSQVTMMFWYRQQPGQSLTLIATANQGSEATYESGFVIDKFPISRPNLTFSTLTVSNMSPEDSSIYLCSVEWGHSNYGYTFGSGTRLTVV.

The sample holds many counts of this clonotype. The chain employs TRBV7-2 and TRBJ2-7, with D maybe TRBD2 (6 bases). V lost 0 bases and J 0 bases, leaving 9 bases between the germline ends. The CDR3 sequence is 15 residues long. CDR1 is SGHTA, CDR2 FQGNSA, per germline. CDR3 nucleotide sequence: TGTGCCAGCAGCTTAGCTAGCGGTAGCTCCTACGAGCAGTACTTC. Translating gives CASSLASGSSYEQYF.

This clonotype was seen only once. This CDR3 reads CASSSARSSGNTIYF. CDR3 bases: TGTGCCAGCAGTTCGGCCAGATCCTCTGGAAACACCATATATTTT. The chain carries TRBV6-2 or TRBV6-3 and TRBJ1-3; D is unclear. Trimming removed 4 bases at V and 0 bases at J, with 10 bases between. This CDR3 has 15 residues. Per germline, CDR1 MNHEY and CDR2 SVGEGT.

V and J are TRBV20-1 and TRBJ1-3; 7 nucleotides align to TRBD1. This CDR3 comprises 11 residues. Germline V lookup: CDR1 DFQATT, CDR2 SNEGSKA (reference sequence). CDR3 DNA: TGCAGCGGGACAGCTGGAAACACCATATATTTT. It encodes CSGTAGNTIYF.

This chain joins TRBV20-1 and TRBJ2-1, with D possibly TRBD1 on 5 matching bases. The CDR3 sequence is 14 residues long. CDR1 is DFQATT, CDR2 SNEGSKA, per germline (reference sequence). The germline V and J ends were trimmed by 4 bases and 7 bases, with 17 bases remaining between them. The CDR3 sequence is CSAMYEPPGNEQFF. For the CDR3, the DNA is TGCAGTGCTATGTACGAGCCCCCAGGGAATGAGCAGTTCTTC.

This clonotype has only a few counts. CDR3 loop: CASTSSGAGLMNTEAFF. The CDR3 DNA is TGTGCCAGCACCTCTTCAGGGGCAGGGCTGATGAACACTGAAGCTTTCTTT. V usage is TRBV28 and J usage is TRBJ1-1; D is possibly TRBD1 (6 bases). In germline, CDR1 is MDHEN, CDR2 SYDVKM. This CDR3 is 17 amino acids long. The ends were cut back, 7 bases at V and 0 bases at J, with 21 bases in the middle. The variable domain in full, completed from reference TRBV28 and TRBJ1-1, reads DVKVTQSSRYLVKRTGEKVFLECVQDMDHENMFWYRQDPGLGLRLIYFSYDVKMKEKGDIPEGYSVSREKKERFSLILESASTNQTSMYLCASTSSGAGLMNTEAFFGQGTRLTVV.

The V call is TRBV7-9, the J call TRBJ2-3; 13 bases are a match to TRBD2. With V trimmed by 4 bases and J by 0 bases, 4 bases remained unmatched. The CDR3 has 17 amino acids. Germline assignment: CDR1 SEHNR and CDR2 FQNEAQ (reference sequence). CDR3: CASSSGLAGRSTDTQYF. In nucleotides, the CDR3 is TGTGCCAGCAGCTCGGGACTAGCGGGACGGAGCACAGATACGCAGTATTTT.

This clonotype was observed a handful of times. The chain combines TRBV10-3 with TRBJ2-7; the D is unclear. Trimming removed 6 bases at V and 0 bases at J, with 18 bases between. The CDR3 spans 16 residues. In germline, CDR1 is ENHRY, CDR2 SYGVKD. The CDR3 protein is CAISDGFGRSSYEQYF. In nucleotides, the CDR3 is TGTGCCATCAGCGACGGGTTCGGCAGGAGCTCCTACGAGCAGTACTTC.

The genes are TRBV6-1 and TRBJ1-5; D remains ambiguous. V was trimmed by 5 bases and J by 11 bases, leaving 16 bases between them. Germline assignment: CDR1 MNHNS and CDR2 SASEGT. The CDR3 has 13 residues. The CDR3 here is CASSNLQTKAQHF. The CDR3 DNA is TGTGCCAGCAGTAACCTCCAGACGAAGGCCCAGCATTTT.

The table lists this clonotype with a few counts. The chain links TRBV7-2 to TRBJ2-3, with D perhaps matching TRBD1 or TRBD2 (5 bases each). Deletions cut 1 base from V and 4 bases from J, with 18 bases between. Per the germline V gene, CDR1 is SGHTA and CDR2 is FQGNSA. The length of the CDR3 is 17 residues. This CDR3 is CASSLVGAGTPSDTQYF. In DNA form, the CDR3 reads TGTGCCAGCAGCTTAGTTGGGGCGGGCACCCCCTCAGATACGCAGTATTTT. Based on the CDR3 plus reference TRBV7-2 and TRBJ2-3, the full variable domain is GAGVSQSPSNKVTEKGKDVELRCDPISGHTALYWYRQSLGQGLEFLIYFQGNSAPDKSGLPSDRFSAERTGGSVSTLTIQRTQQEDSAVYLCASSLVGAGTPSDTQYFGPGTRLTVL.

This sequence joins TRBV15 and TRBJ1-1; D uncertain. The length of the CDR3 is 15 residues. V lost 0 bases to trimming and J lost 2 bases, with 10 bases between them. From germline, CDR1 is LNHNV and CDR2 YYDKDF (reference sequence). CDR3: CATSRDGGANTEAFF. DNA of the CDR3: TGTGCCACCAGCAGAGATGGAGGAGCAAACACTGAAGCTTTCTTT.

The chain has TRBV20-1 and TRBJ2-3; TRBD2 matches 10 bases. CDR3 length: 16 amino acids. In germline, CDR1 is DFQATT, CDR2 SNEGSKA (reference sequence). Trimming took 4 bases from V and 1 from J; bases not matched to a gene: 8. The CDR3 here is CSAKLLAGRGTDTQYF. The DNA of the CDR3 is TGCAGTGCTAAACTACTAGCGGGGCGGGGCACAGATACGCAGTATTTT.

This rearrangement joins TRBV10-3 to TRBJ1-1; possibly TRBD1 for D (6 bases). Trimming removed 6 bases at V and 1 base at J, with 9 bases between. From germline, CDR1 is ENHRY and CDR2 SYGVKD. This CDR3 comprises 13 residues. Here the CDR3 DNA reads TGTGCCATCAGCAGGGACACGAACACTGAAGCTTTCTTT. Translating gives CAISRDTNTEAFF.

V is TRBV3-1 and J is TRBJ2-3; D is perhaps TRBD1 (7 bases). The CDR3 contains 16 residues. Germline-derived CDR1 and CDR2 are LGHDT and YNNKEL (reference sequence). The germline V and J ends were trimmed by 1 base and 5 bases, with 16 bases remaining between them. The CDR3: CASSQAGTQGGDTQYF. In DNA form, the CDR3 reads TGTGCCAGCAGCCAAGCCGGGACTCAGGGGGGAGATACGCAGTATTTT.

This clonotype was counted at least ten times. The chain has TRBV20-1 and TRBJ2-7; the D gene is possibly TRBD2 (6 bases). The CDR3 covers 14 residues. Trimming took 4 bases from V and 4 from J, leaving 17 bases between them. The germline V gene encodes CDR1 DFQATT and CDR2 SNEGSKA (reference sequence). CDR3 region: CSAMRGLSSYEQYF. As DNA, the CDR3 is TGCAGTGCTATGAGGGGACTTTCTTCTTACGAGCAGTACTTC.

CDR3 DNA sequence: TGTGCCAGCAGAGCCCACCACCTGAACACTGAAGCTTTCTTT. This encodes CASRAHHLNTEAFF. The rearrangement uses TRBV6-5 and TRBJ1-1; D gene ambiguous. This CDR3 contains 14 residues. Deletions cut 6 bases from V and 0 bases from J, with 11 bases between. CDR1 is MNHEY, CDR2 SVGAGI, per germline.